This T cell receptor beta chain was identified in a study of T cell responses to AZD1222 COVID-19 vaccine. Study results and caveats: With dominance at 160-218 and 743-854, vaccine-associated CD4 TCRs spanned spike. Among AZD1222 vaccinees, only 6 or 7 were seropositive at baseline.

Turning to this clone: Its antigen is undetermined.

Generated by immunoSEQ multiplex PCR, the TCRdb table keeps only in-frame clones and is missing some. The sample lists over 85,000 clones; 94% were seen once. V was shortened by 3 bases and J by 3 bases, with 7 bases between the two germline ends. The CDR3 spans 13 residues. This receptor was taken from an adult who received the AZD1222 COVID-19 vaccine. The material was peripheral blood, obtained 28 days after the second AZD1222 dose. The chain links TRBV12-3 or TRBV12-4 to TRBJ2-3, with a weak D call TRBD2 (6 bases). CDR3 DNA: TGTGCCAGCAGTTTGGCGGGGACAGATACGCAGTATTTT. Translated: CASSLAGTDTQYF.